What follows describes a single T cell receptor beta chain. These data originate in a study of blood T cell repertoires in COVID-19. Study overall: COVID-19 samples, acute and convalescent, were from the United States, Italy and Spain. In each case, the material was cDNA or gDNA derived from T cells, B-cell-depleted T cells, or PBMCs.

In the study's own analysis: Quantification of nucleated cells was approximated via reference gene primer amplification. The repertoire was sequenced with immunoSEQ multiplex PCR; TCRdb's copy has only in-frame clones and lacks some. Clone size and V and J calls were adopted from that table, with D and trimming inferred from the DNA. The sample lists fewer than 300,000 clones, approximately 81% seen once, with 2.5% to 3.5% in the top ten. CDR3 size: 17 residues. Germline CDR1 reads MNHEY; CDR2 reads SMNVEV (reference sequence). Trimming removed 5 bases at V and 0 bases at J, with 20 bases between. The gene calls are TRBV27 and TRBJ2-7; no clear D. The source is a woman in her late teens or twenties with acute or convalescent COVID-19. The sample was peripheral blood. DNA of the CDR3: TGTGCCAGCAGTCCAATTCCCCATGCGGTGAGCTCCTACGAGCAGTACTTC. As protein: CASSPIPHAVSSYEQYF.